This record covers a single T cell receptor (beta chain). This CDR3 is also generated by other DNA sequences in the sample. This CDR3 contains 15 residues. The germline CDR1 and CDR2 sequences are LGHNA and YSLEER. V lost 4 bases, J lost 1 base, and 11 bases lay in between. The data originate from a study of blood T cell repertoires in COVID-19. The overall study: Acute and convalescent COVID-19 specimens originated in the United States, Italy and Spain.

Per the study methods: Estimates of nucleated cell counts were drawn from the amplification of reference gene primers. Data came from immunoSEQ multiplex PCR; TCRdb stores just in-frame clones and leaves some out. That table is the source of V, J and clone size, and D and trimming were worked out from the DNA. The sample has approximately 68,000 clones, approximately 79% seen once; the top ten hold about 10%. The receptor's source is a woman aged 50 to 65 with acute or convalescent COVID-19. The chain is built from TRBV4-3 and TRBJ2-1, with D maybe TRBD2 (6 bases). Sequencing used peripheral blood. The DNA for the CDR3 is TGCGCCAGCAGCCTCTCGGAGGGTTCCTACAATGAGCAGTTCTTC. Its protein product is CASSLSEGSYNEQFF.